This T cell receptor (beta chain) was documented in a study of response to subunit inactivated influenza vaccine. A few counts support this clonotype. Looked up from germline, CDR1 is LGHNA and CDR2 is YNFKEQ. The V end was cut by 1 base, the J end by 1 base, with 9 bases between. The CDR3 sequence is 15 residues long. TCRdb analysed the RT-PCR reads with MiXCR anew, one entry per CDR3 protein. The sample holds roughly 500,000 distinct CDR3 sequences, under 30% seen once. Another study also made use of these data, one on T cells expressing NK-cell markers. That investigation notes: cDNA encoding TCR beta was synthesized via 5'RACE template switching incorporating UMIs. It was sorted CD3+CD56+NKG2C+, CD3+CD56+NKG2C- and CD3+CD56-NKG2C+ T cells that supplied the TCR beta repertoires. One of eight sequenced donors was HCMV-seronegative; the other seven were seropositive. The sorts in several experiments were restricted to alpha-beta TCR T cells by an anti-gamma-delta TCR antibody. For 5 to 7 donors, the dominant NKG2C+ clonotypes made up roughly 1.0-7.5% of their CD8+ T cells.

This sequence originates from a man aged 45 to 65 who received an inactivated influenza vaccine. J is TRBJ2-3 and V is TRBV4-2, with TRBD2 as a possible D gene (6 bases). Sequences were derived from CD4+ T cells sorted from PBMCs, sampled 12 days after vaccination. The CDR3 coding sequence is TGTGCCAGCAGCCAAGTGACGGGGGGCACAGATACGCAGTATTTT. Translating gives CASSQVTGGTDTQYF.